These 21 T cell receptor beta chains share one sample of origin, sequenced in a study of T cells in localized non-small cell lung cancer. Sequencing was performed with immunoSEQ multiplex PCR; in TCRdb, only in-frame clones are kept and a portion is missing. The data contain 25,000 to 35,000 clones, roughly 88% of them singletons. Sequenced material: peripheral blood mononuclear cells, taken before any cancer treatment. Receptor source: a woman aged 35 to 75 with stage III lung adenocarcinoma.

V gene TRBV21-1 combines with J gene TRBJ1-2; the table's D call, TRBD1, has no DNA check behind it. TRBV21-1 is a known pseudogene. This CDR3 spans 14 amino acids. The CDR3 sequence: CASKTTGATYGYTF. DNA for the CDR3: TGTGCCAGCAAAACCACAGGGGCAACTTATGGCTACACCTTC.

This clone was recorded once. The CDR3 sequence: CASSPSRGANYGYTF. The CDR3 nucleotides read TGCGCCAGCAGCCCCTCGCGTGGAGCTAACTATGGCTACACCTTC. The rearrangement joins TRBV4-1 to TRBJ1-2; D is unclear. The CDR3 has 15 residues. Germline values: CDR1 MGHRA, CDR2 YSYEKL. The V end was cut by 4 bases, the J end by 0 bases, with 12 bases between.

V is TRBV28 and J is TRBJ1-1; D possibly corresponds to TRBD1 (5 bases). CDR1 MDHEN and CDR2 SYDVKM come from the germline V gene. This CDR3 is built from 16 residues. Trimming left V 7 bases short and J 1 base short, with 19 bases between. CDR3 bases: TGTGCCAGCAAGACTATTCTCCGGGACGGGAACACTGAAGCTTTCTTT. Its translation is CASKTILRDGNTEAFF.

CDR3 loop: CASRITGDTGELFF. The CDR3 coding sequence is TGTGCCAGCAGGATAACAGGGGACACCGGGGAGCTGTTTTTT. The V and J genes are TRBV6-5 and TRBJ2-2; 7 bases are a match to TRBD1. J lost 3 bases, V lost 6 bases, and 4 bases had no gene match. In germline, CDR1 is MNHEY, CDR2 SVGAGI. The CDR3 sequence is 14 residues long.

The V and J genes are TRBV9 and TRBJ1-1; D remains unclear. Germline loops: CDR1 SGDLS, CDR2 YYNGEE. The V end was cut by 0 bases, the J end by 6 bases, with 12 bases between. The CDR3 length is 14 residues. CDR3 sequence (DNA): TGTGCCAGCAGCGTAGAAGGTCCCGGGGCTGAAGCTTTCTTT. It specifies CASSVEGPGAEAFF.

The chain combines TRBV18 with TRBJ2-2; D is undetermined. This CDR3 is built from 15 residues. The ends were cut back, 1 base at V and 0 bases at J, with 6 bases in the middle. Germline CDR1 KGHSH, CDR2 LQKENI. The DNA for the CDR3 is TGTGCCAGCTCACCACAATACACGAACACCGGGGAGCTGTTTTTT. Its translation: CASSPQYTNTGELFF.

The rearrangement uses TRBV6-1 and TRBJ1-2; TRBD1 matches 9 bases. V gave up 7 bases and J gave up 2 bases; unmatched junction bases: 8. The germline V gene has CDR1 MNHNS and CDR2 SASEGT. This CDR3 is 15 amino acids long. The CDR3, as DNA: TGTGCCAGCACCATACAGGGGGCCCCAAACTATGGCTACACCTTC. Translated: CASTIQGAPNYGYTF.

This chain uses TRBV10-2 with TRBJ2-5, with TRBD2 matching over 10 bases. The CDR3 is made up of 14 amino acids. CDR1 is WSHSY and CDR2 is SAAADI in the germline V gene. V lost 4 bases and J lost 4; bases outside the gene matches: 3. CDR3 region: CASSASGSLETQYF. The CDR3 DNA follows: TGCGCCAGCAGTGCTAGCGGGAGTTTAGAGACCCAGTACTTC.

On this clone: The junction departs from the called germline gene at one end, perhaps through a read error. J is TRBJ1-1 and V is TRBV7-2, with D unresolved. Germline V gene lookup returns CDR1 SGHTA and CDR2 FQGNSA. The CDR3 covers 14 residues. Here the CDR3 reads CASNLPPVNTEAFF. The CDR3 DNA reads as TGTGCCAGCAACTTACCTCCAGTGAACACTGAAGCTTTCTTT. Together with reference TRBV7-2 and TRBJ1-1, the CDR3 gives the full variable domain: GAGVSQSPSNKVTEKGKDVELRCDPISGHTALYWYRQSLGQGLEFLIYFQGNSAPDKSGLPSDRFSAERTGGSVSTLTIQRTQQEDSAVYLCASNLPPVNTEAFFGQGTRLTVV.

The rearrangement joins TRBV18 to TRBJ1-1; no clear D gene. V was shortened by 4 bases and J by 3 bases, with 12 bases between the two germline ends. This CDR3 spans 14 amino acids. The germline CDR1 and CDR2 sequences are KGHSH and LQKENI. CDR3 sequence reads: CASSRSGIDTEAFF. CDR3 coding DNA: TGTGCCAGCTCACGGTCGGGGATCGACACTGAAGCTTTCTTT.

The genes are TRBV5-1 and TRBJ1-2, with D unclear. Germline lookup yields CDR1 SGHRS and CDR2 YFSETQ. The V gene lost 4 bases and the J gene lost 4 bases, with 14 bases spanning the gap. The CDR3 spans 14 residues. For the CDR3, the DNA is TGCGCCAGCAGCCCTGCAGAGGCGAGCTATGGCTACACCTTC. It encodes CASSPAEASYGYTF.

The V call is TRBV19, the J call TRBJ1-1; D gene uncertain. The CDR3 totals 12 residues. The germline V and J ends were trimmed by 6 bases and 3 bases, with 8 bases remaining between them. Germline-derived CDR1 and CDR2 are LNHDA and SQIVND (reference sequence). Here the CDR3 DNA reads TGTGCCAGTAGACGGGGTGACACTGAAGCTTTCTTT. Residues: CASRRGDTEAFF.

V is TRBV9 and J is TRBJ2-1, with D possibly matching TRBD2 (5 bases). Germline lookup yields CDR1 SGDLS and CDR2 YYNGEE. V lost 3 bases and J 6 bases, leaving 22 bases between the germline ends. The CDR3 is made up of 17 amino acids. This CDR3 reads CASSDPVGGVQSNEQFF. CDR3 nucleotide sequence: TGTGCCAGCAGCGACCCCGTCGGAGGAGTACAAAGCAATGAGCAGTTCTTC.

The chain combines TRBV25-1 with TRBJ2-2; 10 nucleotides agree with TRBD1. This CDR3 is 17 amino acids long. Germline values: CDR1 MGHDK, CDR2 SYGVNS. V dropped 3 bases and J dropped 4; count of bases not matched to a gene: 8. This chain's CDR3 is CASSDPRQGAVTGELFF. CDR3 coding DNA: TGTGCCAGCAGTGACCCCCGACAGGGGGCCGTCACCGGGGAGCTGTTTTTT.

This clone was observed a few times. The genes are TRBV27 and TRBJ2-2; perhaps TRBD1 as D (5 bases). V lost 7 bases, J lost 1 base, and 7 bases lay in between. Per germline, CDR1 MNHEY and CDR2 SMNVEV (reference sequence). This CDR3 is built from 13 residues. This chain's CDR3 is CASNTGNTGELFF. DNA for the CDR3: TGTGCCAGCAATACAGGGAACACCGGGGAGCTGTTTTTT.

This sequence joins TRBV30 and TRBJ1-2; a weak D match, TRBD1 (5 bases). CDR3 length: 16 residues. The germline V and J ends were trimmed by 4 bases and 10 bases, with 28 bases remaining between them. Germline CDR1 is GTSNPN and CDR2 is SVGIG (reference sequence). The CDR3 here is CAWKPYGPAVSGDYTF. The CDR3 nucleotides are TGTGCCTGGAAACCCTACGGACCGGCGGTATCGGGGGACTACACCTTC.

The genes are TRBV19 and TRBJ1-1, with D hard to call. Trimming took 3 bases from V and 11 from J, leaving 13 bases between them. The germline V gene has CDR1 LNHDA and CDR2 SQIVND (reference sequence). This CDR3 is built from 12 residues. CDR3 DNA sequence: TGTGCCAGTAGTATGGACGGCGCGAGGGCTTTCTTT. Encoded protein: CASSMDGARAFF.

The gene calls are TRBV30 and TRBJ1-4, with TRBD1 as a possible D gene (6 bases). The CDR3 is 13 amino acids. The germline CDR1 and CDR2 sequences are GTSNPN and SVGIG (reference sequence). The V end lost 5 bases, the J end lost 4 bases, and 11 bases lay between the germline ends. The CDR3 reads CAWAQGFNEKLFF. The CDR3 DNA reads TGTGCCTGGGCACAGGGCTTTAATGAAAAACTGTTTTTT.

This chain joins TRBV7-9 and TRBJ2-3, with D possibly matching TRBD2 (7 bases). Germline V gene lookup returns CDR1 SEHNR and CDR2 FQNEAQ (reference sequence). This CDR3 is built from 15 residues. V was pared by 7 bases and J by 2 bases, with 16 bases between. The CDR3 here is CASTKGGGHTDTQYF. CDR3 in DNA: TGTGCCAGCACCAAAGGGGGGGGCCACACAGATACGCAGTATTTT.

DNA of the CDR3: TGCGCCAGCAGCTTGGTTGCGGGGGGGCCGGGCACAGATACGCAGTATTTT. It specifies CASSLVAGGPGTDTQYF. The gene calls are TRBV5-1 and TRBJ2-3; 9 bases fit TRBD2. This CDR3 contains 17 residues. The J segment lost 1 base and the V segment lost 0 bases, leaving 6 bases of the junction unmatched. Germline V lookup: CDR1 SGHRS, CDR2 YFSETQ.

The V gene is TRBV2, the J gene TRBJ2-7, with TRBD2 identical over 15 bases. CDR3 size: 19 residues. The germline V gene has CDR1 SNHLY and CDR2 FYNNEI. After removal of 6 bases from V and 2 bases from J, the junction contained 14 bases not matched to a gene. CDR3 amino acids: CASRAVYPGLAGGTYEQYF. The DNA of the CDR3 is TGTGCCAGCAGGGCCGTGTACCCGGGACTAGCGGGAGGCACCTACGAGCAGTACTTC.